This record concerns one T cell receptor (beta chain) sequence. The target antigen is unknown. Clones were read by immunoSEQ multiplex PCR, and TCRdb kept only the in-frame ones, dropping some. Among about 50,000 clones, under 85% were seen once, and the ten largest hold roughly 0.6%. The data were taken from a study of memory CD4+ T cells and cytomegalovirus serostatus. The overall study: Healthy Belgian adult donors included roughly nine CMV-positive and some 25 CMV-negative people. General observations from the study: Of 150 to 200 reported CMV TCRbeta sequences, 55 to 80 were found in memory CD4+ repertoires.

The sort gate was single viable CD3+CD4+CD8-CD45RO+ cells for memory CD4+ T cells. Donors' CMV status reflects serum IgG against pp150, pp28, p38, p52. The CDR3 sequence is 15 residues long. Germline CDR1 MNHNS, CDR2 SASEGT. V was pared by 1 base and J by 7 bases, with 13 bases between. The chain employs TRBV6-1 and TRBJ2-2, with unresolved D. This TCR derives from an adult in good health and CMV-seronegative. Material for sequencing was memory CD4+ T cells from blood. In nucleotides, the CDR3 is TGTGCCAGCAGTGAAGTCACCAGAGGTTACGGGGAGCTGTTTTTT. Protein sequence: CASSEVTRGYGELFF.